The 25 T cell receptor beta chains presented below share a single source sample, sequenced in a study of lymphopenia after photon versus proton radiotherapy. Assay: immunoSEQ multiplex PCR; the TCRdb copy retains only in-frame clones and omits some. The sample contains around 160,000 clones, roughly nine tenths of which appear only once. The source was peripheral blood, collected from a patient treated with photon-based radiotherapy. Receptors originate from a man aged 50 to 59 with gastric cancer.

The chain has TRBV7-9 and TRBJ2-6; D possibly corresponds to TRBD1 (6 bases). The CDR3 contains 17 residues. Trimming removed 1 base from V and 3 bases from J, with 13 bases in between. The germline V gene has CDR1 SEHNR and CDR2 FQNEAQ (reference sequence). The CDR3 DNA reads TGTGCCAGCAGCTTAGGATACAGGGTGGATGGGGCCAACGTCCTGACTTTC. This gives the protein CASSLGYRVDGANVLTF.

This rearrangement joins TRBV7-9 to TRBJ2-7; D gene ambiguous. Germline CDR1 reads SEHNR; CDR2 reads FQNEAQ (reference sequence). This CDR3 has 14 amino acids. V lost 1 base and J lost 2, with 9 bases in between. This CDR3 is CASSLVTGTYEQYF. The CDR3, as DNA: TGTGCCAGCAGCTTAGTTACGGGCACCTACGAGCAGTACTTC. Supplemented by reference TRBV7-9 and TRBJ2-7, the full variable domain reads DTGVSQNPRHKITKRGQNVTFRCDPISEHNRLYWYRQTLGQGPEFLTYFQNEAQLEKSRLLSDRFSAERPKGSFSTLEIQRTEQGDSAMYLCASSLVTGTYEQYFGPGTRLTVT.

This clone was detected once. This chain joins TRBV7-9 and TRBJ2-3; D remains unclear. Germline CDR1 and CDR2: SEHNR and FQNEAQ (reference sequence). V lost 4 bases to trimming and J lost 4 bases, with 12 bases between them. The CDR3 contains 14 residues. CDR3 coding DNA: TGTGCCAGCAGCTGGGTACCAGTTCCAGATACGCAGTATTTT. Residues: CASSWVPVPDTQYF.

The chain combines TRBV7-2 with TRBJ2-7, with D perhaps assigned TRBD1 or TRBD2 (6 bases each). V lost 5 bases and J 1 base, leaving 18 bases between the germline ends. The CDR3 extends over 16 amino acids. CDR1 and CDR2 from the germline V gene are SGHTA and FQGNSA. CDR3 coding DNA: TGTGCCAGCAGCGCTCGGCTCGGAGGGGGGTCCTACGAGCAGTACTTC. This codes for CASSARLGGGSYEQYF.

The chain combines TRBV28 with TRBJ2-1; the D gene is possibly TRBD2 (5 bases). The V end lost 6 bases, the J end lost 5 bases, and 17 bases lay between the germline ends. This CDR3 is 15 amino acids long. Germline lookup yields CDR1 MDHEN and CDR2 SYDVKM. The CDR3 DNA reads TGTGCCAGCAGGGAAGCCGCGGTGCGGGACAATGAGCAGTTCTTC. Protein sequence: CASREAAVRDNEQFF. Together with reference TRBV28 and TRBJ2-1, the CDR3 gives the full variable domain: DVKVTQSSRYLVKRTGEKVFLECVQDMDHENMFWYRQDPGLGLRLIYFSYDVKMKEKGDIPEGYSVSREKKERFSLILESASTNQTSMYLCASREAAVRDNEQFFGPGTRLTVL.

V usage is TRBV6-6 and J usage is TRBJ1-3; D gene uncertain. This CDR3 region has 15 residues. With 6 bases removed from V and 0 bases from J, the gap between germline ends came to 12 bases. Per germline, CDR1 MNHNY and CDR2 SVGAGI (reference sequence). This chain's CDR3 is CASRGVSSSGNTIYF. The CDR3 region has the DNA TGTGCCAGCAGGGGCGTGTCGTCCTCTGGAAACACCATATATTTT.

V usage is TRBV5-1 and J usage is TRBJ1-1; TRBD1 is a possible D gene (5 bases). V was cut by 4 bases and J by 0 bases, with 13 bases left in between. The length of the CDR3 is 15 residues. Germline CDR1 and CDR2: SGHRS and YFSETQ. CDR3 amino acids: CASSRGWGMNTEAFF. The CDR3 region has the DNA TGCGCCAGCAGCCGGGGGTGGGGTATGAACACTGAAGCTTTCTTT. Based on the CDR3 plus reference TRBV5-1 and TRBJ1-1, the full variable domain is KAGVTQTPRYLIKTRGQQVTLSCSPISGHRSVSWYQQTPGQGLQFLFEYFSETQRNKGNFPGRFSGRQFSNSRSEMNVSTLELGDSALYLCASSRGWGMNTEAFFGQGTRLTVV.

The chain employs TRBV10-2 and TRBJ2-7; D call uncertain. CDR1 and CDR2 (germline): WSHSY, SAAADI. Trimming took 3 bases from V and 0 from J, leaving 15 bases between them. The CDR3 length is 16 residues. CDR3 loop: CASSDWATPSSYEQYF. As DNA, the CDR3 is TGCGCCAGCAGTGATTGGGCTACCCCTAGCTCCTACGAGCAGTACTTC.

The V gene is TRBV6-5, the J gene TRBJ2-3; TRBD2 matches at 8 bases. Germline values: CDR1 MNHEY, CDR2 SVGAGI. The CDR3 consists of 13 residues. The V and J ends lost 6 bases and 3 bases, in that order; junction bases with no gene match: 2. The CDR3 loop reads CASRGGRTDTQYF. The CDR3 DNA reads TGTGCCAGCAGAGGCGGGAGGACAGATACGCAGTATTTT.

In this sample, this clone turned up a few times. This chain uses TRBV11-2 with TRBJ2-3; maybe TRBD1 (6 bases). Looked up from germline, CDR1 is SGHAT and CDR2 is FQNNGV. This CDR3 is 15 amino acids long. The V end was cut by 1 base, the J end by 5 bases, with 13 bases between. The CDR3: CASSLVGQQQDTQYF. The CDR3 DNA reads TGTGCCAGCAGCTTAGTAGGACAGCAGCAAGATACGCAGTATTTT.

The chain joins TRBV5-1 to TRBJ2-1, with TRBD2 identical over 13 bases. The germline V gene has CDR1 SGHRS and CDR2 YFSETQ. Trimming at V came to 4 bases and at J to 6 bases, leaving 7 bases not matched to a gene. The CDR3 has 16 amino acids. In nucleotides, the CDR3 is TGCGCCAGCAGCCTAACTAGCGGGAGGGCCCGCAATGAGCAGTTCTTC. It translates to CASSLTSGRARNEQFF.

J is TRBJ2-1 and V is TRBV10-3; D not certain. The CDR3 loop spans 15 amino acids. V was clipped by 3 bases and J by 7 bases, with 16 bases between them. Germline-derived CDR1 and CDR2 are ENHRY and SYGVKD. In DNA, the CDR3 is TGTGCCATCAGTGACTCCGGGCCTAGTGGGAATGAGCAGTTCTTC. Protein sequence: CAISDSGPSGNEQFF.

The chain joins TRBV27 to TRBJ2-7; 9 bases align to TRBD1. The trim removed 4 bases at V and 3 bases at J, leaving 4 bases unmatched. This CDR3 has 14 residues. Germline V CDR1 and CDR2: MNHEY, SMNVEV (reference sequence). In DNA, the CDR3 is TGTGCCAGCAGTTGGTCGGGACAGGGCTACGAGCAGTACTTC. It translates to CASSWSGQGYEQYF.

The rearrangement joins TRBV10-2 to TRBJ1-1; no firm D call. Trimming removed 7 bases at V and 4 bases at J, with 13 bases between. Germline CDR1 is WSHSY and CDR2 is SAAADI. The CDR3 covers 13 residues. CDR3 region: CASTPTLRTEAFF. In DNA, the CDR3 is TGCGCCAGCACCCCTACGTTACGCACTGAAGCTTTCTTT.

The chain uses TRBV18 and TRBJ1-5; D perhaps matches TRBD1 (5 bases). The ends were cut back, 2 bases at V and 7 bases at J, with 12 bases in the middle. The CDR3 spans 14 residues. Germline CDR1 reads KGHSH; CDR2 reads LQKENI. Here the CDR3 DNA reads TGTGCCAGCTCACCATATAGGGACGGACAGCCCCAGCATTTT. Translation: CASSPYRDGQPQHF.

The chain uses TRBV6-5 and TRBJ1-1; D unresolved. The CDR3 extends over 13 amino acids. The germline CDR1 and CDR2 sequences are MNHEY and SVGAGI. V lost 2 bases to trimming and J lost 0 bases, with 4 bases between them. The CDR3 DNA follows: TGTGCCAGCAGTTACATCATGAACACTGAAGCTTTCTTT. This sequence encodes CASSYIMNTEAFF.

The chain is built from TRBV21-1 and TRBJ1-4; the D segment call TRBD1 is taken from the table without a DNA check. TRBV21-1 is designated a pseudogene. This CDR3 spans 16 amino acids. In nucleotides, the CDR3 is TGTGCCAGCAGCAAAGCGACAGCCTCAACTAATGAAAAACTGTTTTTT. Its translation is CASSKATASTNEKLFF.

The chain carries TRBV7-7 and TRBJ2-3; D remains unclear. The V end was cut by 5 bases, the J end by 0 bases, with 9 bases between. CDR1 and CDR2 (germline): SSHAT, FNYEAQ (reference sequence). This CDR3 has 14 amino acids. DNA for the CDR3: TGTGCCAGCAGCCCGGACCGGAGCACAGATACGCAGTATTTT. Translation: CASSPDRSTDTQYF.

The chain couples TRBV9 to TRBJ1-2; 9 bases are shared with TRBD1. Losses at the gene ends were 4 bases for V and 2 bases for J; bases not matched to a gene: 6. The length of the CDR3 is 15 residues. CDR1 SGDLS and CDR2 YYNGEE come from the germline V gene. The CDR3, as DNA: TGTGCCAGCAGCTTGATAGGACAGGGGAACTATGGCTACACCTTC. This translates into CASSLIGQGNYGYTF.

This clone showed up just once. For the CDR3, the DNA is TGCGCCAGCAGCTTGGAAGCCGTTCTTCGCACAGATACGCAGTATTTT. Its translation: CASSLEAVLRTDTQYF. This chain uses TRBV5-1 with TRBJ2-3; D uncertain. Trimming removed 0 bases from V and 1 base from J, with 12 bases in between. The CDR3 is 16 residues long. Per the germline V gene, CDR1 is SGHRS and CDR2 is YFSETQ.

This chain joins TRBV5-1 and TRBJ1-5; a weak D match, TRBD1 (5 bases). V was pared by 4 bases and J by 3 bases, with 11 bases between. CDR1 is SGHRS, CDR2 YFSETQ, per germline. CDR3 length equals 14 residues. The CDR3: CASSPGGYNQPQHF. CDR3 nucleotides: TGCGCCAGCAGCCCCGGGGGGTACAATCAGCCCCAGCATTTT.

The CDR3 DNA sequence: TGTGCCAGCAGCTCCCGGACAGGGCCTCAGCCCCAGCATTTT. Translated: CASSSRTGPQPQHF. The V call is TRBV5-6, the J call TRBJ1-5; TRBD1 aligns across 8 bases. Germline V gene sequence: CDR1 SGHDT, CDR2 YYEEEE. The junction had 5 bases not matched to a gene; V was cut back by 3 bases and J by 6 bases. This CDR3 comprises 14 residues. Drawing the rest from reference TRBV5-6 and TRBJ1-5, the complete variable domain is DAGVTQSPTHLIKTRGQQVTLRCSPKSGHDTVSWYQQALGQGPQFIFQYYEEEERQRGNFPDRFSGHQFPNYSSELNVNALLLGDSALYLCASSSRTGPQPQHFGDGTRLSIL.

The gene calls are TRBV28 and TRBJ2-2; TRBD1 agrees at 8 bases. The CDR3 sequence is 16 residues long. The germline gives CDR1 MDHEN, CDR2 SYDVKM. V gave up 4 bases and J gave up 7 bases; unmatched junction bases: 11. CDR3 sequence (DNA): TGTGCCAGCAGTTCTCAACCGGGACAGGTGGGCGGGGAGCTGTTTTTT. This encodes CASSSQPGQVGGELFF.

V is TRBV4-3 and J is TRBJ2-6; 10 bases map to TRBD1. The CDR3 is 20 amino acids. Germline CDR1 reads LGHNA; CDR2 reads YSLEER. With V trimmed by 4 bases and J by 0 bases, 12 bases remained unmatched. The CDR3 nucleotides are TGCGCCAGCAGCCCTACCGTGGGGACAGGGGACTACTCTGGGGCCAACGTCCTGACTTTC. Its translation: CASSPTVGTGDYSGANVLTF.

Here the CDR3 DNA reads TGTGCCACCAGCAGAGATGTGAGGGGGGCCCTGGTTGATGGCTACACCTTC. Residues: CATSRDVRGALVDGYTF. V is TRBV15 and J is TRBJ1-2; possible D gene TRBD1, 6 bases. The CDR3 is 17 amino acids. Germline V lookup: CDR1 LNHNV, CDR2 YYDKDF (reference sequence). V was trimmed by 0 bases and J by 6 bases, leaving 20 bases between them.